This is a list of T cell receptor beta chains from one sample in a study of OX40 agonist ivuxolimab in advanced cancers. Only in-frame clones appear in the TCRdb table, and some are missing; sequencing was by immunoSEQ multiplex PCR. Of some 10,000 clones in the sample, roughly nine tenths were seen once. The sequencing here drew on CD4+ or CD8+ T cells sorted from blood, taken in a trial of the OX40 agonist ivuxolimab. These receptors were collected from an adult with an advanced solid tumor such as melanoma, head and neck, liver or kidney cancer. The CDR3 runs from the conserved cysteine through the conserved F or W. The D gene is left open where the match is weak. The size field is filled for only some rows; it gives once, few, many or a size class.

CASRQTGVNTEAFF TGTGCCAGTAGACAGACAGGGGTGAACACTGAAGCTTTCTTT - TRBV19 TRBD1 TRBJ1-1
CASSPQPATTYNSPLHF TGTGCCAGCTCACCTCAGCCGGCGACAACCTATAATTCACCCCTCCACTTT few TRBV18 - TRBJ1-6
CASSPPTPSYNEQFF TGTGCCAGCAGCCCCCCCACCCCCTCCTACAATGAGCAGTTCTTC - TRBV7-9 - TRBJ2-1
CASSIDRYAEAFF TGTGCCAGTAGTATCGACAGGTACGCTGAAGCTTTCTTT - TRBV19 - TRBJ1-1
CASSEGRGQPQHF TGTGCCAGCAGTGAGGGCAGGGGTCAGCCCCAGCATTTT - TRBV6-1 - TRBJ1-5
CASSLGGTYEQYF TGTGCCAGCAGCTTGGGCGGCACCTACGAGCAGTACTTC - TRBV11-2 - TRBJ2-7
CASSPTGGGYGYTF TGTGCCAGCAGTCCAACAGGGGGAGGCTATGGCTACACCTTC - TRBV27 TRBD1 TRBJ1-2
CASSPAATETQYF TGTGCCAGCAGCCCCGCGGCAACAGAGACCCAGTACTTC - TRBV6-6 - TRBJ2-5
CASSLGETQYF TGTGCCAGCAGCTTAGGGGAGACCCAGTACTTC - TRBV11-2 - TRBJ2-5
CASSDFRQGGYEQYF TGTGCCAGCAGTGATTTTCGGCAGGGGGGGTACGAGCAGTACTTC few TRBV2 - TRBJ2-7
CASSDRLAGGPTDTQYF TGCGCCAGCAGCGATCGACTAGCGGGGGGGCCCACAGATACGCAGTATTTT - TRBV5-1 TRBD2 TRBJ2-3
CASSMIQRETDTQYF TGTGCCAGTAGTATGATCCAGCGGGAGACAGATACGCAGTATTTT few TRBV19 TRBD2 TRBJ2-3
CPKAGGESTDTQYF TGCCCAAAGGCGGGGGGCGAGAGCACAGATACGCAGTATTTT once TRBV1 - TRBJ2-3
CASTLGASGSYEQYF TGTGCCAGCACCCTAGGGGCTAGCGGCTCCTACGAGCAGTACTTC - TRBV6-6 TRBD2 TRBJ2-7
CASSLVVDTQYF TGTGCCAGCAGCTTGGTGGTAGATACGCAGTATTTT - TRBV5-6 - TRBJ2-3
CASSVYQAPNYGYTF TGTGCCAGCAGCGTATATCAGGCACCAAACTATGGCTACACCTTC - TRBV9 - TRBJ1-2
CASSWGPGSQYEQYF TGTGCCAGCAGTTGGGGACCGGGGAGCCAGTACGAGCAGTACTTC - TRBV27 - TRBJ2-7
CASSLGTGGSYEQYF TGCGCCAGCAGCTTGGGGACAGGAGGAAGCTACGAGCAGTACTTC once TRBV5-1 TRBD1 TRBJ2-7
CASRETTLGSGPQHF TGTGCCAGCAGAGAAACAACCCTGGGTAGTGGGCCCCAGCATTTT - TRBV27 - TRBJ1-5
CASSLGFGEGETQYF TGTGCCAGCAGCTTAGGTTTCGGGGAGGGAGAGACCCAGTACTTC - TRBV11-2 TRBD2 TRBJ2-5